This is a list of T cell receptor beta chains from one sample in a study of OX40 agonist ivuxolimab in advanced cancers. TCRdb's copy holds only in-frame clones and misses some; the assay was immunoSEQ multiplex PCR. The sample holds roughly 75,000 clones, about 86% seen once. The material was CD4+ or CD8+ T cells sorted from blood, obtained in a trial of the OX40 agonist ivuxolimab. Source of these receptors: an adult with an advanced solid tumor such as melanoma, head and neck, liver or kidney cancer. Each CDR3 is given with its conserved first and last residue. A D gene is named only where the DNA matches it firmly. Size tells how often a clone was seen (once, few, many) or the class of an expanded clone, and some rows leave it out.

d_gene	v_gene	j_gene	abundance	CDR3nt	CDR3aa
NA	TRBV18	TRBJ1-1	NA	TGTGCCAGCTCACCGTCAGGGGCCCCTGAAGCTTTCTTT	CASSPSGAPEAFF
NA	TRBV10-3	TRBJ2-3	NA	TGTGCCATCAGCCCGGACATAACAGATACGCAGTATTTT	CAISPDITDTQYF
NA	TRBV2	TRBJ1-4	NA	TGTGCCAGCAGTGCACTCCCGGGAGTACTGTTTTTT	CASSALPGVLFF
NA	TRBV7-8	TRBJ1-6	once	TGTGCCAGCAGCTTTCAAAGGGGCTATAATTCACCCCTCCACTTT	CASSFQRGYNSPLHF
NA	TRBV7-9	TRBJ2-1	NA	TGTGCCAGCAGCTCAAACTGGGATGAGCAGTTCTTC	CASSSNWDEQFF
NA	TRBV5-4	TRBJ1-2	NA	TGTGCCAGCAGCTTGGCCGGAACGACAACCCTCAAGAGCTACACCTTC	CASSLAGTTTLKSYTF
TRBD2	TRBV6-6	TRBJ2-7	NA	TGTGCCACTGGGGGGGACCCCTCCTACGAGCAGTACTTC	CATGGDPSYEQYF
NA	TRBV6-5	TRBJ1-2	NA	TGTGCCAGCAGTCCATACAGAGTTAACTATGGCTACACCTTC	CASSPYRVNYGYTF
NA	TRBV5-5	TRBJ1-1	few	TGTGCCAGCAGCTTCATATCGATGAACACTGAAGCTTTCTTT	CASSFISMNTEAFF
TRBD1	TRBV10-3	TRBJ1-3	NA	TGTGCCATCAGTGACCGGGACAGGGGACGGTCTGGAAACACCATATATTTT	CAISDRDRGRSGNTIYF
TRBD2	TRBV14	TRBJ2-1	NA	TGTGCCAGCAGCCGACGACTAGCGGGAGGGCCGGTTGGTGAGCAGTTCTTC	CASSRRLAGGPVGEQFF
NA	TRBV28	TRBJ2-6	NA	TGTGCCAGCAGCAAACAGGTCTCTGGGGCCAACGTCCTGACTTTC	CASSKQVSGANVLTF
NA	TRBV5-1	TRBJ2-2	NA	TGCGCCAGCAGCTTAATAGCGGACCTGAACACCGGGGAGCTGTTTTTT	CASSLIADLNTGELFF
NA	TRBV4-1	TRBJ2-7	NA	TGCGCCAGCAGCCAAGAAGGGGCTTTTCGCGAGCAGTACTTC	CASSQEGAFREQYF
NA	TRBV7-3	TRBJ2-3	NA	TGTGCCAGCAGCTTAACTGGACAGACTAGCACAGATACGCAGTATTTT	CASSLTGQTSTDTQYF
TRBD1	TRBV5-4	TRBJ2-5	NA	TGTGCCAGCAGCTTCCGGACAGGGCGAGGAGAGACCCAGTACTTC	CASSFRTGRGETQYF
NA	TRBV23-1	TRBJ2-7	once	TGCGCCAGCAGTCAGGCAAAAGACCTTGGCGAGCAGTACTTC	CASSQAKDLGEQYF
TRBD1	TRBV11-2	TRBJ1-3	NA	TGTGCCAGCAGCTCGGACAGGGGAAACACCATATATTTT	CASSSDRGNTIYF
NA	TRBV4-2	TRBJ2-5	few	TGTGCCAGCAGCCTCCCCGGACAAAAAGAGACCCAGTACTTC	CASSLPGQKETQYF
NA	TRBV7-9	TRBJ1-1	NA	TGTGCCAGCAGCTTAGACCAGGGCTGGACTGAAGCTTTCTTT	CASSLDQGWTEAFF
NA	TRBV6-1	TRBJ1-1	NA	TGTGCCAGCAGTGATGAGGAAGGCGGCACTGAAGCTTTCTTT	CASSDEEGGTEAFF
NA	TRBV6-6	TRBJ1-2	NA	TGTGCCAGCAGTTACAATGGCAGGGTTTATGGCTACACCTTC	CASSYNGRVYGYTF
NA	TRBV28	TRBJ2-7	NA	TGTGCCAGCAGTTCCGCGGTAAGCCTCTACGAGCAGTACTTC	CASSSAVSLYEQYF
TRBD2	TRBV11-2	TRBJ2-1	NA	TGTGCCAGCAGACCAGGACTAGCGGGGACCTCCTACAATGAGCAGTTCTTC	CASRPGLAGTSYNEQFF
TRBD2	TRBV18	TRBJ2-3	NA	TGTGCCAGCTCCCCCTCGGGAGGGCCTCCAGATACGCAGTATTTT	CASSPSGGPPDTQYF
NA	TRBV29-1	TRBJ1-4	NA	TGCAGCGTGACGGAGGCAACTAATGAAAAACTGTTTTTT	CSVTEATNEKLFF
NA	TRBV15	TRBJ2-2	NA	TGTGCCACCAGCAGAGAGGGACCCGGGGAGCTGTTTTTT	CATSREGPGELFF
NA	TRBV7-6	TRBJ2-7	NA	TGTGCCAGCAGCTTAGGAGGGGGTCCCACCTACGAGCAGTACTTC	CASSLGGGPTYEQYF
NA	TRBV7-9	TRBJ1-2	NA	TGTGCCAGCTTAGCGGACGGTAACTATGGCTACACCTTC	CASLADGNYGYTF
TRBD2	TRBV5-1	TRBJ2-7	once	TGCGCCAGCAGCTTTGGGGCTAGCGGGACCTACGAGCAGTACTTC	CASSFGASGTYEQYF
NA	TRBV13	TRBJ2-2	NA	TGTGCCAGCAGTCGAATGCCGCTGTTGGGGGGGAACACCGGGGAGCTGTTTTTT	CASSRMPLLGGNTGELFF
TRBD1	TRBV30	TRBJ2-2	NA	TGTGCCTGGAGCTCGGGACAGGGGGCTCCGAACACCGGGGAGCTGTTTTTT	CAWSSGQGAPNTGELFF
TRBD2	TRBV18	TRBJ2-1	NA	TGTGCCAGCTCCCCCCGGGAGGGTTCCTACAATGAGCAGTTCTTC	CASSPREGSYNEQFF
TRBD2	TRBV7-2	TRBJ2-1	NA	TGTGCCAGCAGCCCGGGGACTAGCGGCAGTCGAGCACTTTACAATGAGCAGTTCTTC	CASSPGTSGSRALYNEQFF
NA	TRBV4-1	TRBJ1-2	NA	TGCGCCAGCAGCCAAGAGGGTCTATGGCGGCCGGGGAGTAGCTATGGCTACACCTTC	CASSQEGLWRPGSSYGYTF
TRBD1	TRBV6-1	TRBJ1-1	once	TGTGCCAGCGAGGACAGGGGCCGCACTGAAGCTTTCTTT	CASEDRGRTEAFF
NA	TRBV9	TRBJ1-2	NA	TGTGCCAGCAGCGTAGCGAGAGGGGGATATGGCTACACCTTC	CASSVARGGYGYTF
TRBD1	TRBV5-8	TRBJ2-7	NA	TGTGCCAGCACTCTCCGGGACAGGGACCACGAGCAGTACTTC	CASTLRDRDHEQYF
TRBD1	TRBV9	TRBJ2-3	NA	TGTGCCAGCAGCCTAGGGACAGGGACAGACACGCAGTATTTT	CASSLGTGTDTQYF
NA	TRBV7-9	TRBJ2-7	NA	TGTGCCAGCAGCTTAACTGACGAGCAGTACTTC	CASSLTDEQYF
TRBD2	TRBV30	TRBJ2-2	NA	TGTGCCTGTCAGCGGGAAGTTGGCGGGGAGCTGTTTTTT	CACQREVGGELFF
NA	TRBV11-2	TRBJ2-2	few	TGTGCCAGCAGGACATGGACAGCGGGGGAGCTGTTTTTT	CASRTWTAGELFF
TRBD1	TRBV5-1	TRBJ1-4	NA	TGCGCCAGCAGCACCGGGACAGGAGAAGAAAAACTGTTTTTT	CASSTGTGEEKLFF
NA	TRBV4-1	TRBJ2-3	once	TGCGCCAGCAGACTCCGGGAGACCCACACAGATACGCAGTATTTT	CASRLRETHTDTQYF
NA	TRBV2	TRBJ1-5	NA	TGTGCCAGCAGTGCAACGGATAGCAATCAGCCCCAGCATTTT	CASSATDSNQPQHF
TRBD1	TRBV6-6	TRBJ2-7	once	TGTGCCAGCAGCAGACAGGGGCCCAGCTACGAGCAGTACTTC	CASSRQGPSYEQYF
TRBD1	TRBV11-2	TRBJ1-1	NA	TGTGCCAGCAGCTTTTCAGGGGGGAACACTGAAGCTTTCTTT	CASSFSGGNTEAFF
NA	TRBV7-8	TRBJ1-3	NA	TGTGCCAGCAGCCCTAGACAGGCCCGCTCTGGAAACACCATATATTTT	CASSPRQARSGNTIYF
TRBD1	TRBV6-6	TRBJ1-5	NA	TGTGCCAGCAGAAGGACAGGGGAGGGCAATCAGCCCCAGCATTTT	CASRRTGEGNQPQHF
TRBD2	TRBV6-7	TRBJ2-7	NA	TGTGCCAGCAGTTACGGACTAGCGGGGTCCTACGAGCAGTACTTC	CASSYGLAGSYEQYF
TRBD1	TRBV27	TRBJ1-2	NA	TGTGCCACCCGGGGGACAGGAGCCTATGGCTACACCTTC	CATRGTGAYGYTF
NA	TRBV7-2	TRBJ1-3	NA	TGTGCCAGCAGCTTAGGCCTTTCTGGAAACACCATATATTTT	CASSLGLSGNTIYF